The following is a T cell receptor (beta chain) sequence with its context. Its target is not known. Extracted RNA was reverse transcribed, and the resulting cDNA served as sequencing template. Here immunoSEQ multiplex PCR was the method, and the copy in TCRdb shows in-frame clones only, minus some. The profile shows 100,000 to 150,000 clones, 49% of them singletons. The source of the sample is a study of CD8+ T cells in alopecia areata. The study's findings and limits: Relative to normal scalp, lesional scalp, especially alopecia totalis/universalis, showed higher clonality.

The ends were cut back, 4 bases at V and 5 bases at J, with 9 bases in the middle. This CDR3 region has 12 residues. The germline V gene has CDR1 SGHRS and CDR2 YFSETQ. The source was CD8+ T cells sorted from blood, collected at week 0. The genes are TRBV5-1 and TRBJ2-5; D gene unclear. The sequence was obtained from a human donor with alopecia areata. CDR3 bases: TGCGCCAGCAGCCCGGTAGGGGAGACCCAGTACTTC. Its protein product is CASSPVGETQYF. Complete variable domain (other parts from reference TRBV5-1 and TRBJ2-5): KAGVTQTPRYLIKTRGQQVTLSCSPISGHRSVSWYQQTPGQGLQFLFEYFSETQRNKGNFPGRFSGRQFSNSRSEMNVSTLELGDSALYLCASSPVGETQYFGPGTRLLVL.